Following are 17 T cell receptor beta chains from one sample sequenced in a study of shared clonotypes between healthy human individuals. Some clones are missing from TCRdb's copy, which holds only in-frame ones; the method was immunoSEQ multiplex PCR. The table records 730,000 or so clones, roughly 78% of them present only once. The specimen was memory CD4+ T cells sorted from blood. The subset denotes: CD45RA-negative fraction. The receptors derive from a woman in her 30s in good health.

The chain recombines TRBV2 with TRBJ2-2; D may match TRBD1 or TRBD2 (5 bases each). This CDR3 is 14 amino acids long. V gave up 8 bases and J gave up 2 bases, with 12 bases separating them. Germline V gene lookup returns CDR1 SNHLY and CDR2 FYNNEI. The CDR3 sequence is CASRDGRNTGELFF. The CDR3 nucleotides read TGTGCCAGCCGGGACGGTAGAAACACCGGGGAGCTGTTTTTT.

Written as DNA, the CDR3 is TGTGCCAGCAGTCCTCCTTTAGGACAGCCAACGGGGGCCGGGGAGCTGTTTTTT. Amino acids: CASSPPLGQPTGAGELFF. The chain couples TRBV28 to TRBJ2-2; perhaps D is TRBD1 or TRBD2 (6 bases each). Germline V gene sequence: CDR1 MDHEN, CDR2 SYDVKM. The V and J ends lost 5 bases and 6 bases respectively, with 25 bases between them. This CDR3 comprises 18 residues.

About this clone itself: Within the sample, other DNA sequences also encode this same CDR3. The chain combines TRBV7-2 with TRBJ2-7; D possibly corresponds to TRBD1 (5 bases). The germline V gene encodes CDR1 SGHTA and CDR2 FQGNSA. Trimming left V 3 bases short and J 1 base short, with 10 bases between. CDR3 size: 14 residues. CDR3 residues: CASSFTGASYEQYF. For the CDR3, the DNA is TGTGCCAGCAGCTTCACTGGGGCGTCCTACGAGCAGTACTTC. The variable domain in full, completed from reference TRBV7-2 and TRBJ2-7, reads GAGVSQSPSNKVTEKGKDVELRCDPISGHTALYWYRQSLGQGLEFLIYFQGNSAPDKSGLPSDRFSAERTGGSVSTLTIQRTQQEDSAVYLCASSFTGASYEQYFGPGTRLTVT.

This chain links TRBV7-6 with TRBJ2-5, with 8 bases that match TRBD2. With 3 bases clipped from V and 5 bases from J, the junction kept 5 bases outside the gene matches. CDR1 is SGHVS and CDR2 is FNYEAQ in the germline V gene. The CDR3 length is 14 residues. DNA for the CDR3: TGTGCCAGCAGCTTCAGCGGGAGAGGGGAGACCCAGTACTTC. Translating gives CASSFSGRGETQYF. The full variable domain, its missing parts supplied by reference TRBV7-6 and TRBJ2-5, is GAGVSQSPRYKVTKRGQDVALRCDPISGHVSLYWYRQALGQGPEFLTYFNYEAQQDKSGLPNDRFSAERPEGSISTLTIQRTEQRDSAMYRCASSFSGRGETQYFGPGTRLLVL.

This clone was seen a few times. The genes are TRBV5-4 and TRBJ1-4; no clear D gene. The CDR3 has 14 residues. The germline V and J ends were trimmed by 4 bases and 0 bases, with 7 bases remaining between them. Germline CDR1 is SGHNT and CDR2 is YYREEE (reference sequence). The CDR3 DNA is TGTGCCAGCAGCGAACGGGCAACTAATGAAAAACTGTTTTTT. It yields the protein CASSERATNEKLFF. Full variable domain (rest looked up from reference TRBV5-4 and TRBJ1-4): ETGVTQSPTHLIKTRGQQVTLRCSSQSGHNTVSWYQQALGQGPQFIFQYYREEENGRGNFPPRFSGLQFPNYSSELNVNALELDDSALYLCASSERATNEKLFFGSGTQLSVL.

The CDR3 DNA sequence: TGTGCCAGCACTTACCGGGGGACTAGCGGGGTAGAGCAGTACTTC. Residues: CASTYRGTSGVEQYF. V usage is TRBV7-9 and J usage is TRBJ2-7; 13 nucleotides align to TRBD2. Germline values: CDR1 SEHNR, CDR2 FQNEAQ (reference sequence). The V segment lost 7 bases and the J segment 7 bases; nucleotides outside the gene matches: 10. The CDR3 is 15 amino acids.

The gene calls are TRBV27 and TRBJ1-1; maybe TRBD1 (5 bases). The CDR3 loop spans 15 amino acids. Trimming shortened V by 5 bases and J by 1 base, and 14 bases separated the two germline ends. Germline V gene lookup returns CDR1 MNHEY and CDR2 SMNVEV (reference sequence). CDR3 nucleotide sequence: TGTGCCAGCAGTCCGGGACCCTCTTGGAACACTGAAGCTTTCTTT. It specifies CASSPGPSWNTEAFF.

The chain is built from TRBV10-3 and TRBJ2-1, with TRBD1 as a possible D gene (5 bases). CDR1 is ENHRY and CDR2 is SYGVKD in the germline V gene. V gave up 6 bases and J gave up 2 bases, with 11 bases separating them. The CDR3 extends over 14 amino acids. CDR3 sequence (DNA): TGTGCCATCAGAGACAGTGTTACCTACAATGAGCAGTTCTTC. Its translation is CAIRDSVTYNEQFF.

V gene TRBV28 combines with J gene TRBJ2-2; TRBD2 matches at 7 bases. J lost 4 bases, V lost 5 bases, and 13 bases had no gene match. The length of the CDR3 is 17 residues. CDR1 and CDR2 (germline): MDHEN, SYDVKM. The CDR3 is CASSRRAGVLGTGELFF. Written as DNA, the CDR3 is TGTGCCAGCAGTCGGAGGGCGGGAGTGCTGGGCACCGGGGAGCTGTTTTTT. The full variable domain, with the rest looked up from reference TRBV28 and TRBJ2-2, is DVKVTQSSRYLVKRTGEKVFLECVQDMDHENMFWYRQDPGLGLRLIYFSYDVKMKEKGDIPEGYSVSREKKERFSLILESASTNQTSMYLCASSRRAGVLGTGELFFGEGSRLTVL.

This clone was seen a handful of times. The chain links TRBV6-5 to TRBJ1-2; D not resolved. Germline loops: CDR1 MNHEY, CDR2 SVGAGI. V lost 4 bases, J lost 4 bases, and 10 bases lay in between. The CDR3 is 13 amino acids. CDR3 protein: CASSSRDFYGYTF. The DNA of the CDR3 is TGTGCCAGCAGTTCAAGGGATTTCTATGGCTACACCTTC.

Only a few counts were recorded for this clone. The rearrangement links TRBV19 to TRBJ1-1; possibly TRBD1 for D (6 bases). Deletions cut 2 bases from V and 3 bases from J, with 10 bases between. The CDR3 runs to 14 residues. Germline V gives CDR1 LNHDA, CDR2 SQIVND (reference sequence). For the CDR3, the DNA is TGTGCCAGTAGTATATTCAAGGGGGACACTGAAGCTTTCTTT. This codes for CASSIFKGDTEAFF.

This CDR3 reads CASSRLGGLPEEGYTF. The CDR3 nucleotides read TGCGCCAGCAGTCGCCTTGGGGGATTACCGGAGGAGGGCTACACCTTC. This chain connects TRBV23-1 to TRBJ1-2; a weak D match, TRBD1 (5 bases). TRBV23-1 is an ORF, and what it does is uncertain. The CDR3 contains 16 residues. Trimming shortened V by 4 bases and J by 8 bases, and 23 bases separated the two germline ends.

This clone was picked up one time. This chain joins TRBV14 and TRBJ2-1; TRBD1 is a possible D gene (6 bases). Between the trimmed V and J ends, which lost 3 bases and 5 bases, there was a span of 23 bases. Germline CDR1 SGHDN, CDR2 FVKESK. The CDR3 contains 18 residues. CDR3 in DNA: TGTGCCAGCAGCCACCCCCCCGGGACATCTCTTCGGAACAATGAGCAGTTCTTC. It codes for CASSHPPGTSLRNNEQFF.

The V gene is TRBV11-1, the J gene TRBJ1-1; no reliable D call. CDR1 is SGHAT, CDR2 FQDESV, per germline (reference sequence). This CDR3 is built from 12 residues. Trimming cost V 5 bases and J 1 base, with 5 bases left between them. CDR3 sequence: CASSLRNTEAFF. DNA for the CDR3: TGTGCCAGCAGCCTCCGGAACACTGAAGCTTTCTTT.

J is TRBJ2-4 and V is TRBV6-5; 7 nucleotides match TRBD1. The CDR3 sequence is 14 residues long. Germline assignment: CDR1 MNHEY and CDR2 SVGAGI. Trimming at V came to 6 bases and at J to 1 base, leaving 3 bases not matched to a gene. The CDR3 is CASRKGAAKNIQYF. CDR3 nucleotides: TGTGCCAGCAGAAAGGGGGCGGCCAAAAACATTCAGTACTTC.

The chain is built from TRBV7-7 and TRBJ2-3, with 8 bases matching TRBD2. V gave up 5 bases and J gave up 0 bases; unmatched junction bases: 7. Germline loops: CDR1 SSHAT, CDR2 FNYEAQ (reference sequence). This CDR3 is built from 16 residues. The CDR3 region is CASSQAKRGSTDTQYF. CDR3 nucleotide sequence: TGTGCCAGCAGCCAAGCCAAGCGGGGGAGCACAGATACGCAGTATTTT.

The rearrangement joins TRBV28 to TRBJ2-1; 10 bases line up with TRBD1. The CDR3 runs 16 residues. V gave up 2 bases and J gave up 9 bases; unmatched junction bases: 10. Germline V lookup: CDR1 MDHEN, CDR2 SYDVKM. This CDR3 reads CASSLRFETGGFEQFF. The CDR3 DNA reads TGTGCCAGCAGTTTAAGGTTCGAGACAGGGGGCTTTGAGCAGTTCTTC.